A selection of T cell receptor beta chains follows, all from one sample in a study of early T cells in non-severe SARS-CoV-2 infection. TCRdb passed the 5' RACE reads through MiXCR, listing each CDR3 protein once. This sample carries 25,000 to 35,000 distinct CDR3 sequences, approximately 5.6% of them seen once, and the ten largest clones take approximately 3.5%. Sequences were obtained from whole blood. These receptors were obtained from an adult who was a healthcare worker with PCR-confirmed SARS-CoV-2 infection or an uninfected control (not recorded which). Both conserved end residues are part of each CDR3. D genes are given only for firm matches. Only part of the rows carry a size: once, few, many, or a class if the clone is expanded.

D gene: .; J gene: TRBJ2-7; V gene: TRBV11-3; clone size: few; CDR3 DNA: TGTGCCAGCAGCTTAGTACTCCGGGACAAGAACTACGAGCAGTACTTC; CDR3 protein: CASSLVLRDKNYEQYF
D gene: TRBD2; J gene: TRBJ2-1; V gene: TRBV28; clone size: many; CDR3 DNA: TGTGCCAGCAGTTCTTGGGGGGCCGGACTAGCGGGAGTAAATGAGCAGTTCTTC; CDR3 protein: CASSSWGAGLAGVNEQFF
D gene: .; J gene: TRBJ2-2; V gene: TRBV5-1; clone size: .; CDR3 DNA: TGCGCCAGCAGCTTGGGGCAGGGCGACACCGGGGAGCTGTTTTTT; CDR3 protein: CASSLGQGDTGELFF
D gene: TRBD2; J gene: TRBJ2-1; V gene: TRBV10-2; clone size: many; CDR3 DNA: TGCGCCAGCAGTGGACTAGCGGGAGGCAATGAGCAGTTCTTC; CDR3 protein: CASSGLAGGNEQFF
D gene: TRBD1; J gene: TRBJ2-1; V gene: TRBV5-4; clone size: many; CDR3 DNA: TGTGCCAGCAGCTTGGCCAGTCCGAGGGGGCGAAGCTCCTACAATGAGCAGTTCTTC; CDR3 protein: CASSLASPRGRSSYNEQFF
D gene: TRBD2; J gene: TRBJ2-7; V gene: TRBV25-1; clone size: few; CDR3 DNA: TGTGCCAGCAGTGGGACTAGCTACGACGAGCAGTACTTC; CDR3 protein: CASSGTSYDEQYF
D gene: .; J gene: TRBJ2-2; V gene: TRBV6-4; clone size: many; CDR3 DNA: TGTGCCAGCAGCCTATCCGTAGCGGATAACACCGGGGAGCTGTTTTTT; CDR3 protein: CASSLSVADNTGELFF
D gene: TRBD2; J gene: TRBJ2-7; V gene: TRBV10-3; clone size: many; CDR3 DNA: TGTGCCATCAGGGATCCGGGACTAGGGTACGAGCAGTACTTC; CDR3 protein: CAIRDPGLGYEQYF
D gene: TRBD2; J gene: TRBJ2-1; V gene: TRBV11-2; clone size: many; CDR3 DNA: TGTGCCAGCAGCTTAGATCTACTAGCGCCTAACAATGAGCAGTTCTTC; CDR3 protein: CASSLDLLAPNNEQFF
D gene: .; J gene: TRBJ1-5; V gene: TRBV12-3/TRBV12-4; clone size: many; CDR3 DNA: TGTGCCAGCAGTTTCTGGGATCAGCCCCAGCATTTT; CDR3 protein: CASSFWDQPQHF
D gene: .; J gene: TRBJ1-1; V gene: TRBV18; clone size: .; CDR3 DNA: TGTGCCAGCTCACCACCGTTCCCGAACACTGAAGCTTTCTTT; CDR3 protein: CASSPPFPNTEAFF
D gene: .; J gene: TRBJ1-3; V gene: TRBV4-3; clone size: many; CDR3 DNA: TGCGCCAGCAGCCAGGAGAGGGCTGGAAACACCATATATTTT; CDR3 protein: CASSQERAGNTIYF
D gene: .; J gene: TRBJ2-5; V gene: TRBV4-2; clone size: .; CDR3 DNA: TGTGCCAGCAGTAAAAATCATCAGGAGACCCAGTACTTC; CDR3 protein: CASSKNHQETQYF
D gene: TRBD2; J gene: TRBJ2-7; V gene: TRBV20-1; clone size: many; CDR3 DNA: TGCAGTGCTTTAAAGTCTAGCGGGAGTGTCTACGAGCAGTACTTC; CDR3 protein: CSALKSSGSVYEQYF
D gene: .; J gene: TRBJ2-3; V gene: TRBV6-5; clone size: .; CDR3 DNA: TGTGCCAGCAGGAGACTGGGGGCTCCCACAGATACGCAGTATTTT; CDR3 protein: CASRRLGAPTDTQYF
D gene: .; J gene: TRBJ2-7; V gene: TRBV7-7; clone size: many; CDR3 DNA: TGTGCCAGCAGCTTAGCGCAGGGGAACTCCTACGAGCAGTACTTC; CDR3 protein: CASSLAQGNSYEQYF
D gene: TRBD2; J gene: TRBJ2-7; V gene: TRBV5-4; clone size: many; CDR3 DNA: TGTGCCAGCAGCCCAGGGACTAGCGTCTCCTACGAGCAGTACTTC; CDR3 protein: CASSPGTSVSYEQYF
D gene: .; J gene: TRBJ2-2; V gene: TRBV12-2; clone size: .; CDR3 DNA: TGTGCAAGTCGCTTATACGGGAGGAGTAACACCGGGGAGCTGTTTTTT; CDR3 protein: CASRLYGRSNTGELFF
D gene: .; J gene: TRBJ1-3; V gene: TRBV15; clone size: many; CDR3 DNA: TGTGCCACCAGCAGAGGGATACAGTGGGCTATCGGAAACACCATATATTTT; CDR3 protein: CATSRGIQWAIGNTIYF
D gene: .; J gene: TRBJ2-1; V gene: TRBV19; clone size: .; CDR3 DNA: TGTGCCAGTAGTATAGCACCGGGGAGCTACAATGAGCAGTTCTTC; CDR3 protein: CASSIAPGSYNEQFF
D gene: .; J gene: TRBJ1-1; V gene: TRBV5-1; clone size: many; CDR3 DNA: TGCGCCAGCAGCTTGGGACAGCAAACTGAAGCTTTCTTT; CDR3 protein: CASSLGQQTEAFF
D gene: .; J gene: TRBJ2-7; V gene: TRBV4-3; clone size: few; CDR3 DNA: TGCGCCAGCAGCCAAGATTCCCGGCAGAGGCATGGGGAGCAGTACTTC; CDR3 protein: CASSQDSRQRHGEQYF
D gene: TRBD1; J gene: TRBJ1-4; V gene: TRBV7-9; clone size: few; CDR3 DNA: TGTGCCAGCAGAAATGCAGGGGGACCTAATGAAAAACTGTTTTTT; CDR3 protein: CASRNAGGPNEKLFF
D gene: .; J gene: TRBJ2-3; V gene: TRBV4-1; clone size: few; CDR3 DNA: TGCGCCAGCAGCCAAGATTGGTCGGCAGATACGCAGTATTTT; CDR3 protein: CASSQDWSADTQYF
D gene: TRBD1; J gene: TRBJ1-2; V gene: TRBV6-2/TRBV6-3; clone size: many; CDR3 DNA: TGTGCCAGCAGCCTACTACAGGGGTTCTATGGCTACACCTTC; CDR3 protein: CASSLLQGFYGYTF
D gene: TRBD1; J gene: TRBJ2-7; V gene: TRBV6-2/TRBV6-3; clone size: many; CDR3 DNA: TGTGCCGTCAGAGGGACAGCCACCTACGAGCAGTACTTC; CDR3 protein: CAVRGTATYEQYF
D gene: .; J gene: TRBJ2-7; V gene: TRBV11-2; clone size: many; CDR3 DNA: TGTGCCAGCAGCTTACCTATCTTCCCCGAGCAGTACTTC; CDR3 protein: CASSLPIFPEQYF
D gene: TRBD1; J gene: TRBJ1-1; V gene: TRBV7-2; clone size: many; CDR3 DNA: TGTGCCAGCAACGTACAGGGGGGGACCACTGAAGCTTTCTTT; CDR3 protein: CASNVQGGTTEAFF
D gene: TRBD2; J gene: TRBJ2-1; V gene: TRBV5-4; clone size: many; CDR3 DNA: TGTGCCAGCAGCTTGGGCCTAGCGGGTCACCTTGAGCAGTTCTTC; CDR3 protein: CASSLGLAGHLEQFF
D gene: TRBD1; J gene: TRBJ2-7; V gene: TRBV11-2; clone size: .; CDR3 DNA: TGTGCCAGCAGCCACCGGGACAGGGGCTCCTACGAGCAGTACTTC; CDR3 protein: CASSHRDRGSYEQYF
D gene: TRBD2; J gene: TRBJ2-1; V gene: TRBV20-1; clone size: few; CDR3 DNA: TGCAGTGCTAGTACGGGAGGAGGTTACAATGAGCAGTTCTTC; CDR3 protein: CSASTGGGYNEQFF
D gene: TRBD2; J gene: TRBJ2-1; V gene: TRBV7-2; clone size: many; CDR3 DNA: TGTGCCAGCAGCTTAGCGGCTAGCGGGGGATACAATGAGCAGTTCTTC; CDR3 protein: CASSLAASGGYNEQFF
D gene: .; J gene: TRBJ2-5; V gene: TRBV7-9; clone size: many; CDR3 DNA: TGTGCCAGCAGCTTTAGCGGAAACCAAGAGACCCAGTACTTC; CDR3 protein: CASSFSGNQETQYF
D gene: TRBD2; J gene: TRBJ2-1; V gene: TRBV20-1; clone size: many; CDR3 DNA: TGCAGTGCTGAGCCGGGACTAGCGGGCAATGAGCAGTTCTTC; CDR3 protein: CSAEPGLAGNEQFF
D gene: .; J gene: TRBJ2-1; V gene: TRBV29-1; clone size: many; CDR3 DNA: TGCAGCGTTGAAGGCGGTCGGAGCAATGAGCAGTTCTTC; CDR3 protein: CSVEGGRSNEQFF
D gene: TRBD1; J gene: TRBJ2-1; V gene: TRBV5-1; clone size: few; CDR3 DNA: TGCGCCAGCAGAACAGGGGCAAATGAGCAGTTCTTC; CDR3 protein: CASRTGANEQFF
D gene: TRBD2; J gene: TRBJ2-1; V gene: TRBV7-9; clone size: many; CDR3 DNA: TGTGCCAGCAGCCACCCAAGCGGGGTTTCTAGGTTAAATGAGCAGTTCTTC; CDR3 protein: CASSHPSGVSRLNEQFF
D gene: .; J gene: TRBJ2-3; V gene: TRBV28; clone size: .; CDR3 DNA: TGTGCCAGCAGTACCACGCAGGGTCCCCTCACCCTAGATACGCAGTATTTT; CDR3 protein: CASSTTQGPLTLDTQYF
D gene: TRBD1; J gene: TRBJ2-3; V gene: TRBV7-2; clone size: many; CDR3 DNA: TGTGCCAGCATTTCGACAGGGCGGAGCACAGATACGCAGTATTTT; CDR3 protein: CASISTGRSTDTQYF
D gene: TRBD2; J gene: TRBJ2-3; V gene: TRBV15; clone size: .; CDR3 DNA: TGTGCCACCAGCAGAGGAGAGAGACTAGCGGGAGGTCTAGATACGCAGTATTTT; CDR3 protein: CATSRGERLAGGLDTQYF
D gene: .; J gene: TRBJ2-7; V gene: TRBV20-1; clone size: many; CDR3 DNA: TGCAGTGCTTGTCCTCGGTCCGAGCAGTACTTC; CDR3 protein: CSACPRSEQYF
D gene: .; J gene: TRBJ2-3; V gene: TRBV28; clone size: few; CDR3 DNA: TGTGCCAGCACTCCTGGCACCACAGATACGCAGTATTTT; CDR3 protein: CASTPGTTDTQYF
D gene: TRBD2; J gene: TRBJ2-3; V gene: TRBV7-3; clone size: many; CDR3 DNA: TGTGCCAGCAGCCCCGATAGCGGGAGCACAGATACGCAGTATTTT; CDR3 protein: CASSPDSGSTDTQYF
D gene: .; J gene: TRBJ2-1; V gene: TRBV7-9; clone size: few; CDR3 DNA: TGTGCCAGCAGCGCGTCAGGGACAACGTACGGTGAGCAGTTCTTC; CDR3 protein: CASSASGTTYGEQFF
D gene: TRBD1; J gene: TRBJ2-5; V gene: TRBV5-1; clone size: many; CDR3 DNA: TGCGCCAGCAGCCAACGGGACAGCCAAGAGACCCAGTACTTC; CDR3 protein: CASSQRDSQETQYF
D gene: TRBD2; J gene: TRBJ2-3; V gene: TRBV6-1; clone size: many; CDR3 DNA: TGTGCCAGTGTCGTTGAGCGGGAGGCCCTCACAGATACGCAGTATTTT; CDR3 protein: CASVVEREALTDTQYF
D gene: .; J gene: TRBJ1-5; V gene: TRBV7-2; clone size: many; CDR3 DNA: TGTGCCAGCAGCTTATCAGCGGTTGGGGGCAATCAGCCCCAGCATTTT; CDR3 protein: CASSLSAVGGNQPQHF
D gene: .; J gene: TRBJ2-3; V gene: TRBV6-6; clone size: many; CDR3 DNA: TGTGCCAGCCTAGCAACAGATACGCAGTATTTT; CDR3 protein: CASLATDTQYF
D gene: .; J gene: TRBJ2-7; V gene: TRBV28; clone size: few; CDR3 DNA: TGTGCCAGCAGCTGGGGGGCCTACGAGCAGTACTTC; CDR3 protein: CASSWGAYEQYF
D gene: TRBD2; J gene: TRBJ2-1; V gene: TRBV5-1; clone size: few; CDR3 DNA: TGCGCCAGCAGCTTGGAGGCGGGAGACCTCTACAATGAGCAGTTCTTC; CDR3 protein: CASSLEAGDLYNEQFF
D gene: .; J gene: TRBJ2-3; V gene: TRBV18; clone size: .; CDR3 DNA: TGTGCCAGCTCACCACCGGTGGATACGCAGTATTTT; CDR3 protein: CASSPPVDTQYF
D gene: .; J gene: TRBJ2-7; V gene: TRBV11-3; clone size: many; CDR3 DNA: TGTGCCAGCAGCTTATCATGGTTACCCTACGAGCAGTACTTC; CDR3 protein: CASSLSWLPYEQYF
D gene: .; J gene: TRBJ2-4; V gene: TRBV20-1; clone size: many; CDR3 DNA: TGCAGTGCTAGGTCTCTTCTGAGTTACATTCAGTACTTC; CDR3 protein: CSARSLLSYIQYF
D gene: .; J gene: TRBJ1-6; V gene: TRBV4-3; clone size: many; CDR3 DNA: TGCGCCAGCAGCCAAGATTTGACGAGCTCCTATAATTCACCCCTCCACTTT; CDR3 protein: CASSQDLTSSYNSPLHF